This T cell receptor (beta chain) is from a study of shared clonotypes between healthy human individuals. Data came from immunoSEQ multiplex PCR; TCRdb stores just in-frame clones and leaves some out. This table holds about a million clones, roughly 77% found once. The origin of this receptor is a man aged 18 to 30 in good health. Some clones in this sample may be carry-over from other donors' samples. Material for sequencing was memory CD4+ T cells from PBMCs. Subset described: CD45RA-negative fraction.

For the CDR3, the DNA is TGTGCCAGCAGCTTAGGCGGGACCAATTACAATGAGCAGTTCTTC. Protein sequence: CASSLGGTNYNEQFF. V gene TRBV11-3 combines with J gene TRBJ2-1, with D possibly TRBD2 on 6 matching bases. The V gene's germline CDR1 is SGHNT and CDR2 YENEEA. V gave up 1 base and J gave up 4 bases, with 11 bases separating them. This CDR3 is 15 amino acids long.